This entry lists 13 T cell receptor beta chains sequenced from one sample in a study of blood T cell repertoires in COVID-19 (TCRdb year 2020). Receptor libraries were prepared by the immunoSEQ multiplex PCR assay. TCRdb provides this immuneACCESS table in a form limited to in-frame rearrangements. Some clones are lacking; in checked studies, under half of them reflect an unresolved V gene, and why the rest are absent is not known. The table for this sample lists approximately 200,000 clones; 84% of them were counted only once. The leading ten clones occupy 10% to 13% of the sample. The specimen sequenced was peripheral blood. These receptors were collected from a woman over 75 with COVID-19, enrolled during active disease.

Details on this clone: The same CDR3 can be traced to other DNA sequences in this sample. The CDR3 protein is CASTRQGLSNQPQHF. DNA of the CDR3: TGTGCCAGCACGAGACAGGGGCTGAGCAATCAGCCCCAGCATTTT. The chain links TRBV19 to TRBJ1-5; 8 bases are shared with TRBD1. Germline assignment: CDR1 LNHDA and CDR2 SQIVND (reference sequence). With V trimmed by 9 bases and J by 1 base, 8 bases remained unmatched. The CDR3 consists of 15 residues.

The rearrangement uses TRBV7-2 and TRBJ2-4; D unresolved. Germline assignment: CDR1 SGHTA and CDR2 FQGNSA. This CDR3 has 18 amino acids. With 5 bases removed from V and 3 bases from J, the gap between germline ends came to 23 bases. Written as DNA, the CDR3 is TGTGCCAGCAGCGCCGCCCACTCGACCCGGTCAGGCAAAAACATTCAGTACTTC. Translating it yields CASSAAHSTRSGKNIQYF.

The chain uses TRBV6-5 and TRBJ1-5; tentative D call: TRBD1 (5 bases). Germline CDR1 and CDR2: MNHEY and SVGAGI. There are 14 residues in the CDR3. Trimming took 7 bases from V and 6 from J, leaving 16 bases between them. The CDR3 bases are TGTGCCAGCATGACACAGGTTTCTCGTCAGCCCCAGCATTTT. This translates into CASMTQVSRQPQHF.

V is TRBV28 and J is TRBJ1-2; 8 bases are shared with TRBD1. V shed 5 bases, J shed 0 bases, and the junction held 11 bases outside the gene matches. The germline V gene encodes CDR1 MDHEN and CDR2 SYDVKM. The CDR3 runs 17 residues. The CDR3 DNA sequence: TGTGCCAGCAGTCCCCCCGGGACAGGACGAGCTAACTATGGCTACACCTTC. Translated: CASSPPGTGRANYGYTF.

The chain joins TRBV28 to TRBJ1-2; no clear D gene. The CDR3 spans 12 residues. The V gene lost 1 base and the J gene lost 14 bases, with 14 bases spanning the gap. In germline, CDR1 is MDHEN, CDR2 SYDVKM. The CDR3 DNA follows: TGTGCCAGCAGTTTATCTCCAGGCGCTCAAACCTTC. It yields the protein CASSLSPGAQTF.

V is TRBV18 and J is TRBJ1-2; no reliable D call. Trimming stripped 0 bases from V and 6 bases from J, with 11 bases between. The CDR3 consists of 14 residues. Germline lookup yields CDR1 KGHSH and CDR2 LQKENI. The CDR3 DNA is TGTGCCAGCTCACCACCGGTCGGGGTGCATGGCTACACCTTC. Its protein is CASSPPVGVHGYTF.

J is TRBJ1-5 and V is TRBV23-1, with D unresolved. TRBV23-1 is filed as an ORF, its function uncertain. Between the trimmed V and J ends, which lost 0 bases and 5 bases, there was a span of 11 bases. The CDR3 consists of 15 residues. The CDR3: CASSQSEGWDQPQHF. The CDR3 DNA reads TGCGCCAGCAGTCAATCCGAGGGTTGGGATCAGCCCCAGCATTTT.

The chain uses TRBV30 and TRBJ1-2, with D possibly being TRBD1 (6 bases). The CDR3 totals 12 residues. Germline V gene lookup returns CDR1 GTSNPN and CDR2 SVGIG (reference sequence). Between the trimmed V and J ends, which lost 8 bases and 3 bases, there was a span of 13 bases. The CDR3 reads CAELQGHYGYTF. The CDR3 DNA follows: TGTGCCGAACTACAGGGTCACTATGGCTACACCTTC.

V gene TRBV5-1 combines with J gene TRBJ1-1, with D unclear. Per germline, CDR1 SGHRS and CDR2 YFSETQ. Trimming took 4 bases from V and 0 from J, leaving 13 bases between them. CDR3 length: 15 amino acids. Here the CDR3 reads CASSGAGYMNTEAFF. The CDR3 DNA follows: TGCGCCAGCAGCGGTGCAGGCTACATGAACACTGAAGCTTTCTTT.

DNA of the CDR3: TGTGCCAGCATCGTGCGGGACGGGTGCTTCTACGAGCAGTACGTC. It codes for CASIVRDGCFYEQYV. The chain recombines TRBV27 with TRBJ2-7, with D perhaps TRBD2 (6 bases). The CDR3 consists of 15 residues. Trimming shortened V by 7 bases and J by 3 bases, and 19 bases separated the two germline ends. The germline V gene has CDR1 MNHEY and CDR2 SMNVEV (reference sequence).

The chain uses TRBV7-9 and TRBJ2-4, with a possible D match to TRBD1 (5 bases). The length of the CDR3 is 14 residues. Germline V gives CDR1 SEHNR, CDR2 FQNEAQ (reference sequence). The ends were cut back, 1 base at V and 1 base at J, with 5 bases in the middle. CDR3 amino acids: CASSLDRAKNIQYF. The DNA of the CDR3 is TGTGCCAGCAGCTTAGACAGGGCCAAAAACATTCAGTACTTC. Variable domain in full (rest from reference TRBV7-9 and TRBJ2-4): DTGVSQNPRHKITKRGQNVTFRCDPISEHNRLYWYRQTLGQGPEFLTYFQNEAQLEKSRLLSDRFSAERPKGSFSTLEIQRTEQGDSAMYLCASSLDRAKNIQYFGAGTRLSVL.

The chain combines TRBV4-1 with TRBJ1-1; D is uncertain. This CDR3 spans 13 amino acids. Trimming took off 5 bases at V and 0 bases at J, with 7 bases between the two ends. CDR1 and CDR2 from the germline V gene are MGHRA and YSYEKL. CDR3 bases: TGCGCCAGCAGCTGGGAGATGAACACTGAAGCTTTCTTT. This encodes CASSWEMNTEAFF.

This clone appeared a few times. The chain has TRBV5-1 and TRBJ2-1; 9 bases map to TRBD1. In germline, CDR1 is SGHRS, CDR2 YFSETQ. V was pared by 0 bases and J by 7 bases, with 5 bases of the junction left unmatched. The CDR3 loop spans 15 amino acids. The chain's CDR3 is CASSLVGTGRNEQFF. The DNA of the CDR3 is TGCGCCAGCAGCTTGGTAGGGACAGGGCGGAATGAGCAGTTCTTC.